Listed here are 9 T cell receptor beta chains from one sample, sequenced in a study of cytomegalovirus exposure and HLA in healthy donors. Researchers ran the PCR with 60 Vbeta and 13 Jbeta primers. TCRdb keeps only in-frame clones here, not all; method: immunoSEQ multiplex PCR. Of 200,000 to 250,000 clones in the sample, around 80% are singletons; the top ten hold 0.63%. The sequenced sample was PBMCs. The receptors derive from a man between 18 and 35 years old in good health and CMV-seronegative.

The rearrangement joins TRBV2 to TRBJ2-2; D unclear. Germline lookup yields CDR1 SNHLY and CDR2 FYNNEI. CDR3 size: 13 residues. Deletions cut 3 bases from V and 6 bases from J, with 8 bases between. CDR3 amino acids: CASSERVPGELFF. Written as DNA, the CDR3 is TGTGCCAGCAGTGAGAGAGTTCCCGGGGAGCTGTTTTTT. The complete variable domain, with remaining parts taken from reference TRBV2 and TRBJ2-2, reads EPEVTQTPSHQVTQMGQEVILRCVPISNHLYFYWYRQILGQKVEFLVSFYNNEISEKSEIFDDQFSVERPDGSNFTLKIRSTKLEDSAMYFCASSERVPGELFFGEGSRLTVL.

This clone was recorded a few times. The J gene is TRBJ1-1, the V gene TRBV7-2; the D gene is possibly TRBD1 (5 bases). The CDR3 covers 12 residues. From germline, CDR1 is SGHTA and CDR2 FQGNSA. Trimming left V 1 base short and J 13 bases short, with 13 bases between. The CDR3 region has the DNA TGTGCCAGCAGCTTAGTTGGAGGGGAGGATTTCTTT. Its translation: CASSLVGGEDFF. The full variable domain, its missing parts supplied by reference TRBV7-2 and TRBJ1-1, is GAGVSQSPSNKVTEKGKDVELRCDPISGHTALYWYRQSLGQGLEFLIYFQGNSAPDKSGLPSDRFSAERTGGSVSTLTIQRTQQEDSAVYLCASSLVGGEDFFGQGTRLTVV.

V and J are TRBV7-2 and TRBJ2-1, with 7 bases identical to TRBD2. The CDR3 has 15 amino acids. V trimming: 3 bases; J trimming: 3 bases; junction bases outside the gene matches: 5. The germline V gene has CDR1 SGHTA and CDR2 FQGNSA. Here the CDR3 DNA reads TGTGCCAGCAGCTTTAGAGGCGGGGGCTACAATGAGCAGTTCTTC. It yields the protein CASSFRGGGYNEQFF. The variable domain in full, with the rest retrieved from reference TRBV7-2 and TRBJ2-1, is GAGVSQSPSNKVTEKGKDVELRCDPISGHTALYWYRQSLGQGLEFLIYFQGNSAPDKSGLPSDRFSAERTGGSVSTLTIQRTQQEDSAVYLCASSFRGGGYNEQFFGPGTRLTVL.

J is TRBJ1-1 and V is TRBV30; D is unresolved. V was shortened by 2 bases and J by 8 bases, with 12 bases between the two germline ends. The CDR3 is made up of 12 amino acids. The germline V gene has CDR1 GTSNPN and CDR2 SVGIG (reference sequence). CDR3 protein: CAWSPMGGEAFF. CDR3 nucleotide sequence: TGTGCCTGGAGTCCCATGGGAGGGGAAGCTTTCTTT.

The genes are TRBV18 and TRBJ1-1; no clear D. V was cut by 1 base and J by 0 bases, with 6 bases left in between. CDR3 length equals 14 residues. Germline CDR1 reads KGHSH; CDR2 reads LQKENI. The CDR3 DNA reads TGTGCCAGCTCACCACAGAGCATGAACACTGAAGCTTTCTTT. The encoded protein is CASSPQSMNTEAFF.

The chain recombines TRBV6-5 with TRBJ1-1; TRBD1 aligns across 8 bases. CDR1 and CDR2 (germline): MNHEY, SVGAGI. CDR3 length: 14 residues. The V segment lost 7 bases and the J segment 7 bases; nucleotides outside the gene matches: 11. This CDR3 reads CASTITTGDDEAFF. Written as DNA, the CDR3 is TGTGCCAGCACCATAACGACAGGGGACGATGAAGCTTTCTTT.

Only a few counts were recorded for this clone. The chain employs TRBV7-9 and TRBJ2-1; a possible D gene is TRBD2 (6 bases). V was shortened by 4 bases and J by 9 bases, with 10 bases between the two germline ends. Germline CDR1 SEHNR, CDR2 FQNEAQ (reference sequence). This CDR3 has 12 residues. DNA of the CDR3: TGTGCCAGCAGCTCCCTCGGGGGTGAGCAGTTCTTC. Its protein product is CASSSLGGEQFF.

V usage is TRBV27 and J usage is TRBJ1-2; 9 positions agree with TRBD1. This CDR3 has 14 amino acids. Germline V lookup: CDR1 MNHEY, CDR2 SMNVEV (reference sequence). V lost 7 bases, J lost 8 bases, and 11 bases stayed unmatched. CDR3 bases: TGTGCCAGCATGTCCGGGACAGGGAACGACGGCTACACCTTC. It specifies CASMSGTGNDGYTF.

This chain uses TRBV2 with TRBJ1-2; tentative D call: TRBD1 (6 bases). This CDR3 is built from 12 residues. CDR1 and CDR2 from the germline V gene are SNHLY and FYNNEI. Deletions cut 2 bases from V and 11 bases from J, with 12 bases between. Written as DNA, the CDR3 is TGTGCCAGCAGTGAACCCAGGGGAAAGTACACCTTC. Translating gives CASSEPRGKYTF.